This T cell receptor (beta chain) stems from a study of type 1 regulatory T cells. On the study more broadly: An in vitro protocol generated T-allo10, a Tr1-enriched, alloantigen-specific CD4 T cell product. Whole-study results and caveats: Compared with non-type 1 regulatory T cells, type 1 regulatory T cells showed a more restricted TCR repertoire.

TCRdb processed the reads anew with MiXCR; each CDR3 protein has one entry. The table shows roughly 71,000 distinct CDR3 sequences, with around 20% occurring only once. This clonotype was seen a few times. The antigen remains unidentified. The CDR3 runs to 13 residues. Germline V gives CDR1 SGHNT, CDR2 YENEEA. Deletions cut 0 bases from V and 10 bases from J, with 10 bases between. The material sequenced was cultured type 1 regulatory T (Tr1) cells, either the whole culture or a sorted fraction (not recorded which). The clonotype was recovered from a human donor in good health. The chain links TRBV11-3 to TRBJ2-1; perhaps TRBD2 as D (6 bases). CDR3 in DNA: TGTGCCAGCAGCTTAGAAGCGGGCCGAGAGCAGTTCTTC. Its translation is CASSLEAGREQFF.